This T cell receptor (beta chain) stems from a study of T cell changes during pregnancy in multiple sclerosis. Sequenced by immunoSEQ multiplex PCR; TCRdb stores in-frame clones only, minus some. In the table there are roughly 60,000 clones, about nine tenths of which are singletons. V lost 3 bases and J lost 6; bases outside the gene matches: 8. Germline V lookup: CDR1 SGHTA, CDR2 FQGNSA. The CDR3 length is 16 residues. The J gene is TRBJ2-1, the V gene TRBV7-2; TRBD1 matches at 10 bases. The sample consisted of CD4+ T cells from peripheral blood mononuclear cells, taken in the first trimester of pregnancy. The receptor was derived from a female donor with multiple sclerosis, enrolled in a pregnancy study. The CDR3, as DNA: TGTGCCAGCAGCTTTGCCGGGACAGGGGCTCTCAATGAGCAGTTCTTC. Its protein product is CASSFAGTGALNEQFF.